The next 17 T cell receptor beta chains were all read from a single sample in a study of T cell repertoires and leukemia-associated antigens. Each CDR3 protein is one row after TCRdb ran MiXCR on the 5' RACE reads. The repertoire holds 7,500 to 10,000 distinct CDR3 sequences, approximately 45% seen once, with around 57% in the top ten. Their specific antigens are unknown. Sequencing input: CD3+ T cells sorted from blood and cultured. These receptors came from a female donor in good health.

In this sample, this clonotype turned up a few times. A read error may be the cause here, since a much bigger clone is one base away. No conserved phenylalanine or tryptophan is present at the end of the CDR3, so a read error is the likely explanation. The chain links TRBV6-9 to TRBJ1-1, with D hard to call. V gave up 7 bases and J gave up 2 bases, with 11 bases separating them. Germline loops: CDR1 MNHGY, CDR2 SVAAGI. The CDR3 length is 13 residues. The CDR3 DNA reads as TGTGCCAGCAATCTTGGGCAAAACACTGAAGCTTTCTCT. Translating gives CASNLGQNTEAFS.

This chain uses TRBV7-9 with TRBJ1-1; TRBD1 is a possible D gene (5 bases). V dropped 6 bases and J dropped 5 bases, with 7 bases sitting between them. The CDR3 consists of 11 residues. Germline CDR1 and CDR2: SEHNR and FQNEAQ (reference sequence). The CDR3 DNA is TGTGCCAGCAGACCAGGGACTGAAGCTTTCTTT. Protein product: CASRPGTEAFF.

This sequence joins TRBV5-1 and TRBJ2-5, with a weak D call TRBD2 (5 bases). Per germline, CDR1 SGHRS and CDR2 YFSETQ. This CDR3 is 13 amino acids long. V lost 0 bases and J 3 bases, leaving 6 bases between the germline ends. CDR3 sequence: CASSLDGKETQYF. The CDR3 nucleotides read TGCGCCAGCAGCTTGGACGGGAAAGAGACCCAGTACTTC.

This clonotype was counted at least ten times. V and J are TRBV7-9 and TRBJ2-1; the D gene is possibly TRBD2 (6 bases). V lost 6 bases and J lost 7, with 22 bases in between. CDR1 and CDR2 (germline): SEHNR, FQNEAQ (reference sequence). This CDR3 is built from 16 residues. CDR3: CASSPHPREKGNEQFF. Here the CDR3 DNA reads TGTGCCAGCAGTCCCCACCCGCGGGAAAAAGGGAATGAGCAGTTCTTC.

This chain joins TRBV13 and TRBJ2-3; possible D gene TRBD2, 7 bases. This CDR3 comprises 15 residues. CDR1 is PRHDT and CDR2 is FYEKMQ in the germline V gene (reference sequence). V shed 4 bases and J shed 2 bases, with 13 bases lying between them. The CDR3 nucleotides read TGTGCCAGCAGCTCTTGGGGGGGGCCCACAGATACGCAGTATTTT. Its protein product is CASSSWGGPTDTQYF.

This clonotype was detected only a few times. The CDR3 protein is CSVVGVGSYEQYF. CDR3 bases: TGCAGTGTTGTGGGAGTTGGATCCTACGAGCAGTACTTC. The chain carries TRBV20-1 and TRBJ2-7, with D tentatively TRBD2 (5 bases). Germline assignment: CDR1 DFQATT and CDR2 SNEGSKA (reference sequence). The V gene lost 7 bases and the J gene lost 1 base, with 14 bases spanning the gap. The CDR3 is 13 residues long.

CDR3 in DNA: TGCAGTGCTAGAGATCCCGCAGGGGGTGATGGCTACACCTTC. This translates into CSARDPAGGDGYTF. The chain uses TRBV20-1 and TRBJ1-2, with 7 bases aligning to TRBD1. This CDR3 is built from 14 residues. The junction had 7 bases not matched to a gene; V was cut back by 0 bases and J by 6 bases. Germline lookup yields CDR1 DFQATT and CDR2 SNEGSKA (reference sequence).

Comments on this clonotype: One end of the junction is discordant with germline, which a read error may explain. The chain recombines TRBV20-1 with TRBJ2-2; tentative D call: TRBD2 (5 bases). Germline V CDR1 and CDR2: DFQATT, SNEGSKA (reference sequence). The CDR3 runs to 13 residues. The CDR3 nucleotides read TGCAGTGCTTCTTCGGGGATCACCGGGGAGCCGTTTTTT. Its translation: CSASSGITGEPFF.

This clonotype was recorded at least ten times. The rearrangement links TRBV12-3 or TRBV12-4 to TRBJ2-1; 16 nucleotides align to TRBD2. The CDR3 runs 17 residues. The V gene end was trimmed by 3 bases and the J gene end by 9 bases; junction bases not matched to a gene: 8. The DNA for the CDR3 is TGTGCCAGCAGTTTGGGGGGACTAGCGGGAGGGCGGAGTGAGCAGTTCTTC. Encoded protein: CASSLGGLAGGRSEQFF.

At least ten counts were recorded for this clonotype. The gene calls are TRBV3-1 and TRBJ2-2, with 10 bases matching TRBD2. The CDR3 sequence is 18 residues long. The J segment lost 2 bases and the V segment lost 1 base, leaving 7 bases of the junction unmatched. Germline loops: CDR1 LGHDT, CDR2 YNNKEL (reference sequence). The CDR3 region is CASSQAQGLAINTGELFF. For the CDR3, the DNA is TGTGCCAGCAGCCAAGCCCAGGGACTAGCGATCAACACCGGGGAGCTGTTTTTT.

This clonotype is labeled medium-sized. V is TRBV27 and J is TRBJ2-7; D uncertain. In germline, CDR1 is MNHEY, CDR2 SMNVEV (reference sequence). Deletions cut 10 bases from V and 0 bases from J, with 19 bases between. CDR3 length: 15 amino acids. The DNA for the CDR3 is TGTGCCACCCGCGACGTCCAGTTTAGCTCCTACGAGCAGTACTTC. It translates to CATRDVQFSSYEQYF.

The genes are TRBV7-2 and TRBJ1-5; D not resolved. Per germline, CDR1 SGHTA and CDR2 FQGNSA. Trimming cost V 1 base and J 2 bases, with 9 bases left between them. The CDR3 extends over 15 amino acids. CDR3 sequence: CASSLGIQGNQPQHF. The CDR3 DNA is TGTGCCAGCAGCTTAGGAATACAAGGCAATCAGCCCCAGCATTTT.

This clonotype was found many times. This chain uses TRBV18 with TRBJ2-7; maybe TRBD2 (5 bases). The V gene lost 3 bases and the J gene lost 0 bases, with 18 bases spanning the gap. Germline values: CDR1 KGHSH, CDR2 LQKENI. The CDR3 spans 17 residues. The CDR3 loop reads CASSPPGLRASSYEQYF. DNA for the CDR3: TGTGCCAGCTCACCCCCCGGACTCCGGGCTAGCTCCTACGAGCAGTACTTC.

This clonotype was counted a few times. This chain connects TRBV6-5 to TRBJ1-1; TRBD1 might be the D (5 bases). V was cut by 5 bases and J by 10 bases, with 17 bases left in between. This CDR3 has 13 residues. In germline, CDR1 is MNHEY, CDR2 SVGAGI. The CDR3 loop reads CASSRKTVSRAFF. The CDR3 nucleotides are TGTGCCAGCAGTCGGAAGACAGTCTCCCGAGCTTTCTTT.

This CDR3 reads CSAQLGHADTQYF. CDR3 DNA sequence: TGCAGCGCTCAACTCGGTCACGCAGATACGCAGTATTTT. The chain is built from TRBV29-1 and TRBJ2-3, with D unresolved. V dropped 7 bases and J dropped 4 bases, with 15 bases sitting between them. Germline CDR1 is SQVTM and CDR2 is ANQGSEA. The CDR3 consists of 13 residues.

This clonotype appeared a single time. The junction does not match germline at one end; this may be a read error. The V gene is TRBV7-9, the J gene TRBJ2-7; possible D gene TRBD2, 5 bases. The CDR3 sequence is 16 residues long. Germline CDR1 SEHNR, CDR2 FQNEAQ (reference sequence). CDR3 nucleotides: TGCGCCCGCAGTCTAAACCGGATGACGGGGAGCGGTGAGCAGTACTTC. Its protein product is CARSLNRMTGSGEQYF.

J is TRBJ2-2 and V is TRBV20-1; D remains unclear. CDR1 DFQATT and CDR2 SNEGSKA come from the germline V gene (reference sequence). This CDR3 region has 11 residues. CDR3 loop: CGLGWHGELFF. The CDR3 DNA follows: TGCGGGCTCGGGTGGCACGGGGAGCTGTTTTTT.